Listed here is a single TCR beta chain. The data are from a study of shared clonotypes between healthy human individuals. Only CD45RO-negative cells positively selected for CCR7 counted as naive CD8 cells, so terminally differentiated effector memory CD45RA+ cells were excluded. The CDR3 sequence is 13 residues long. V lost 8 bases, J lost 3 bases, and 14 bases lay in between. Germline-derived CDR1 and CDR2 are MNHEY and SMNVEV (reference sequence). This table comes from immunoSEQ multiplex PCR, and its TCRdb copy is limited to in-frame clones, with some not included. The table includes roughly 2,000,000 clones, over 85% detected once.

The receptor's source is a man between 18 and 29 years old in good health. Sequenced material: naive CD8+ T cells sorted from blood. The chain recombines TRBV27 with TRBJ2-7; D might be TRBD1 (6 bases). The CDR3 coding sequence is TGTGCCAGCGCCTGGGCAGGGGACTACGAGCAGTACTTC. It encodes CASAWAGDYEQYF.